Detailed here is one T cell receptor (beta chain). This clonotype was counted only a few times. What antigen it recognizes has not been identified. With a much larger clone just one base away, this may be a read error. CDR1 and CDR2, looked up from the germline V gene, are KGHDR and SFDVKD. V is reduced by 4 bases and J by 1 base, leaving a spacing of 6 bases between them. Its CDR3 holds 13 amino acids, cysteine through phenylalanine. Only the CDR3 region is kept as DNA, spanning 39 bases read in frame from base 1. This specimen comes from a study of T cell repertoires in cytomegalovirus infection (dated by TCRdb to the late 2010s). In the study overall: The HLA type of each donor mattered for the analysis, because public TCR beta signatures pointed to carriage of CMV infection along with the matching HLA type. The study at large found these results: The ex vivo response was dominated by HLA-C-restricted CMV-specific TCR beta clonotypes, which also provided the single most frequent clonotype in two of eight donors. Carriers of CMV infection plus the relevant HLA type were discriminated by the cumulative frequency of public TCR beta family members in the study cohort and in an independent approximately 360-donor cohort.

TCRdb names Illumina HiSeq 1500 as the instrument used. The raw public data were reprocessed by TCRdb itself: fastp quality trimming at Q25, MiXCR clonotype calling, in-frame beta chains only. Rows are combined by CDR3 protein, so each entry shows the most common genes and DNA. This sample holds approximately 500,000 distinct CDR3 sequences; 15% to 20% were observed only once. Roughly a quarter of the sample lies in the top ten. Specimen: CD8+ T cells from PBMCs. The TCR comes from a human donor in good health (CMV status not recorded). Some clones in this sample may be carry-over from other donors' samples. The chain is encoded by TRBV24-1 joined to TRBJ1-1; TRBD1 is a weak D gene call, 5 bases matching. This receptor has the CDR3 CATSDQGNTEAFF. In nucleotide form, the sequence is TGTGCCACCAGTGACCAGGGGAACACTGAAGCTTTCTTT.